The 28 T cell receptor beta chains presented below share a single source sample, sequenced in a study of shared clonotypes between healthy human individuals. Only CD45RO-negative cells positively selected for CCR7 counted as naive CD8 cells, so terminally differentiated effector memory CD45RA+ cells were excluded. Produced via immunoSEQ multiplex PCR; TCRdb's table is partial and in-frame only. The sample has some 800,000 clones; 90% to 95% are singletons. Input material: naive CD8+ T cells sorted from blood. The receptors derive from a man younger than 45 in good health.

The V gene is TRBV4-1, the J gene TRBJ2-2; D tentatively fits TRBD1 or TRBD2 (6 bases each). Germline-derived CDR1 and CDR2 are MGHRA and YSYEKL. The CDR3 covers 16 residues. With 1 base removed from V and 3 bases from J, the gap between germline ends came to 12 bases. The CDR3 bases are TGCGCCAGCAGCCAAGTGCCGGGGGCTTACACCGGGGAGCTGTTTTTT. It is translated as CASSQVPGAYTGELFF.

The J gene is TRBJ2-3, the V gene TRBV27; 11 nucleotides align to TRBD2. The CDR3 loop spans 15 amino acids. Germline-derived CDR1 and CDR2 are MNHEY and SMNVEV (reference sequence). V lost 8 bases to trimming and J lost 2 bases; unmatched junction nucleotides: 6. CDR3 in DNA: TGTGCCAGCGGCACTAGCGGGAGATACACAGATACGCAGTATTTT. It codes for CASGTSGRYTDTQYF.

J is TRBJ2-1 and V is TRBV4-1, with 10 bases that match TRBD2. Germline V gene lookup returns CDR1 MGHRA and CDR2 YSYEKL. The CDR3 covers 16 residues. The J segment lost 8 bases and the V segment lost 6 bases, leaving 13 bases of the junction unmatched. CDR3 protein: CASRQTGTSDVDEQFF. Here the CDR3 DNA reads TGCGCCAGCAGGCAGACCGGGACTAGCGACGTCGATGAGCAGTTCTTC.

V gene TRBV29-1 combines with J gene TRBJ2-2; 14 nucleotides match TRBD2. The CDR3 has 17 amino acids. The V and J ends lost 7 bases and 4 bases, in that order; junction bases with no gene match: 11. Germline V gene lookup returns CDR1 SQVTM and CDR2 ANQGSEA. DNA of the CDR3: TGCAGCGGCCGCGGTGGGACTAGCGGGAGTAGCACCGGGGAGCTGTTTTTT. Protein sequence: CSGRGGTSGSSTGELFF.

The J gene is TRBJ2-7, the V gene TRBV7-2, with D possibly being TRBD2 (6 bases). With 5 bases removed from V and 3 bases from J, the gap between germline ends came to 14 bases. The CDR3 totals 14 residues. CDR1 and CDR2 (germline): SGHTA, FQGNSA. The CDR3: CASSPQTSGYEQYF. CDR3 in DNA: TGTGCCAGCAGCCCCCAGACTAGTGGCTACGAGCAGTACTTC. The full variable domain, its missing parts supplied by reference TRBV7-2 and TRBJ2-7, is GAGVSQSPSNKVTEKGKDVELRCDPISGHTALYWYRQSLGQGLEFLIYFQGNSAPDKSGLPSDRFSAERTGGSVSTLTIQRTQQEDSAVYLCASSPQTSGYEQYFGPGTRLTVT.

This sequence joins TRBV29-1 and TRBJ2-5, with TRBD1 as a possible D gene (5 bases). This CDR3 is built from 14 residues. V gave up 3 bases and J gave up 5 bases, with 16 bases separating them. Looked up from germline, CDR1 is SQVTM and CDR2 is ANQGSEA. The CDR3 DNA follows: TGCAGCGTTGAGCCCCCAGGCAGGGTGGAGACCCAGTACTTC. It is translated as CSVEPPGRVETQYF.

This chain connects TRBV4-2 to TRBJ2-3, with 7 bases fitting TRBD2. There are 15 residues in the CDR3. The ends lost 7 bases at V and 0 bases at J; junction bases unmatched: 7. Germline CDR1 LGHNA, CDR2 YNFKEQ. The CDR3 DNA follows: TGTGCCAGCAACCGGGACTATGCTAGCACAGATACGCAGTATTTT. Encoded protein: CASNRDYASTDTQYF.

The J gene is TRBJ2-7, the V gene TRBV19; the D gene could be TRBD1 or TRBD2 (5 bases each). V lost 1 base and J 2 bases, leaving 9 bases between the germline ends. Germline-derived CDR1 and CDR2 are LNHDA and SQIVND (reference sequence). This CDR3 has 14 amino acids. The CDR3 region has the DNA TGTGCCAGTAGTATAGCGGGGCCTGCCTACGAGCAGTACTTC. This translates into CASSIAGPAYEQYF.

The V and J genes are TRBV11-2 and TRBJ2-1, with TRBD2 matching over 8 bases. This CDR3 has 15 residues. The J segment lost 5 bases and the V segment lost 6 bases, leaving 9 bases of the junction unmatched. The germline V gene has CDR1 SGHAT and CDR2 FQNNGV. The CDR3 spells CASRPPTSVDNEQFF. The CDR3, as DNA: TGTGCCAGCAGACCACCGACTAGCGTAGACAATGAGCAGTTCTTC. The variable domain in full, with the rest retrieved from reference TRBV11-2 and TRBJ2-1, is EAGVAQSPRYKIIEKRQSVAFWCNPISGHATLYWYQQILGQGPKLLIQFQNNGVVDDSQLPKDRFSAERLKGVDSTLKIQPAKLEDSAVYLCASRPPTSVDNEQFFGPGTRLTVL.

The chain recombines TRBV29-1 with TRBJ2-7; 11 bases line up with TRBD2. J gave up 2 bases and V 8 bases, and 8 bases lay outside the gene matches. Per germline, CDR1 SQVTM and CDR2 ANQGSEA. The CDR3 sequence is 14 residues long. The CDR3 DNA reads TGCAGCATAATAGCGGGAGGGGAAACCTACGAGCAGTACTTC. Its translation: CSIIAGGETYEQYF.

This chain connects TRBV19 to TRBJ2-7; TRBD1 might be the D (6 bases). V was pared by 1 base and J by 6 bases, with 16 bases between. Germline assignment: CDR1 LNHDA and CDR2 SQIVND (reference sequence). The CDR3 covers 15 residues. The CDR3 DNA reads as TGTGCCAGTAGTATAGGAGGGGGTCCCCAAATCGAGCAGTACTTC. Translation: CASSIGGGPQIEQYF.

The J gene is TRBJ2-7, the V gene TRBV27; 9 bases fit TRBD2. CDR3 length: 16 amino acids. The ends lost 4 bases at V and 3 bases at J; junction bases unmatched: 10. Germline CDR1 is MNHEY and CDR2 is SMNVEV (reference sequence). DNA for the CDR3: TGTGCCAGCAGTTCTACCCCCATAGCGGGAGTCTACGAGCAGTACTTC. Its translation is CASSSTPIAGVYEQYF.

The chain combines TRBV5-4 with TRBJ2-7, with D tentatively TRBD2 (5 bases). The length of the CDR3 is 15 residues. The germline gives CDR1 SGHNT, CDR2 YYREEE (reference sequence). The germline V and J ends were trimmed by 0 bases and 4 bases, with 14 bases remaining between them. CDR3 sequence (DNA): TGTGCCAGCAGCTTGGCCGGGAAGGGTATGTACGAGCAGTACTTC. It translates to CASSLAGKGMYEQYF.

This rearrangement joins TRBV11-2 to TRBJ2-7; D uncertain. The CDR3 is made up of 12 amino acids. The germline V gene encodes CDR1 SGHAT and CDR2 FQNNGV. V was cut by 3 bases and J by 2 bases, with 5 bases left in between. The CDR3 loop is CASSLYTYEQYF. The CDR3 DNA reads as TGTGCCAGCAGCTTGTATACCTACGAGCAGTACTTC.

The chain combines TRBV28 with TRBJ2-1; 9 bases are a match to TRBD2. With 7 bases clipped from V and 2 bases from J, the junction kept 21 bases outside the gene matches. CDR3 length equals 20 residues. CDR1 is MDHEN, CDR2 SYDVKM, per germline. CDR3 loop: CASTRSAIRTSAGPYNEQFF. For the CDR3, the DNA is TGTGCCAGCACACGAAGCGCTATAAGGACTAGCGCAGGACCCTACAATGAGCAGTTCTTC.

The V and J genes are TRBV5-1 and TRBJ2-5; 8 nucleotides align to TRBD2. CDR3 size: 18 residues. The germline V gene has CDR1 SGHRS and CDR2 YFSETQ. The trim removed 0 bases at V and 0 bases at J, leaving 10 bases unmatched. Here the CDR3 DNA reads TGCGCCAGCAGCTTGGTCGGTGAGCGGGAGATGTACCAAGAGACCCAGTACTTC. Protein sequence: CASSLVGEREMYQETQYF.

The gene calls are TRBV9 and TRBJ2-1, with D possibly being TRBD1 or TRBD2 (5 bases each). V lost 3 bases to trimming and J lost 9 bases, with 16 bases between them. Germline CDR1 SGDLS, CDR2 YYNGEE. The CDR3 spans 14 residues. This CDR3 is CASSAGPRRGEQFF. Written as DNA, the CDR3 is TGTGCCAGCAGCGCGGGACCAAGGCGCGGTGAGCAGTTCTTC. The full variable domain, its missing parts supplied by reference TRBV9 and TRBJ2-1, is DSGVTQTPKHLITATGQRVTLRCSPRSGDLSVYWYQQSLDQGLQFLIQYYNGEERAKGNILERFSAQQFPDLHSELNLSSLELGDSALYFCASSAGPRRGEQFFGPGTRLTVL.

The chain joins TRBV5-1 to TRBJ2-1, with 8 bases aligning to TRBD1. This CDR3 comprises 15 residues. Germline lookup yields CDR1 SGHRS and CDR2 YFSETQ. V trimming: 0 bases; J trimming: 6 bases; junction bases outside the gene matches: 5. This CDR3 is CASSLAGGVGNEQFF. The CDR3 DNA reads as TGCGCCAGCAGCTTGGCAGGGGGCGTAGGCAATGAGCAGTTCTTC.

The chain employs TRBV15 and TRBJ2-1, with D possibly being TRBD2 (5 bases). Trimming removed 1 base at V and 10 bases at J, with 8 bases between. Germline values: CDR1 LNHNV, CDR2 YYDKDF (reference sequence). This CDR3 is 12 amino acids long. Written as DNA, the CDR3 is TGTGCCACCAGCAGAGCGGGGTGGGAGCAGTTCTTC. Translated, it gives CATSRAGWEQFF.

J is TRBJ2-3 and V is TRBV11-2; 7 bases map to TRBD2. V lost 6 bases, J lost 0 bases, and 0 bases stayed unmatched. The CDR3 loop spans 13 amino acids. CDR1 is SGHAT, CDR2 FQNNGV, per germline. CDR3 nucleotides: TGTGCCAGCAGTAGCGGGAGCACAGATACGCAGTATTTT. The encoded protein is CASSSGSTDTQYF.

The chain joins TRBV9 to TRBJ2-1, with 7 bases aligning to TRBD2. This CDR3 comprises 17 residues. Trimming removed 2 bases from V and 0 bases from J; junction bases left unmatched: 8. Germline V gene data show CDR1 as SGDLS and CDR2 as YYNGEE. The CDR3 region is CASSVSRGESSYNEQFF. The CDR3 DNA follows: TGTGCCAGCAGCGTCTCACGGGGGGAGAGCTCCTACAATGAGCAGTTCTTC.

The V gene is TRBV6-5, the J gene TRBJ2-7; a weak D match, TRBD2 (7 bases). Deletions cut 8 bases from V and 4 bases from J, with 12 bases between. Germline loops: CDR1 MNHEY, CDR2 SVGAGI. This CDR3 comprises 12 residues. The DNA for the CDR3 is TGTGCCAGCCGGGGGGCGCGTTACGAGCAGTACTTC. Its protein product is CASRGARYEQYF.

Turning to this clone: In the same sample, other DNA sequences code for this CDR3. The chain recombines TRBV7-9 with TRBJ2-3; D not certain. Trimming cost V 4 bases and J 2 bases, with 4 bases left between them. The germline gives CDR1 SEHNR, CDR2 FQNEAQ (reference sequence). This CDR3 is 12 amino acids long. The chain's CDR3 is CASSSYTDTQYF. The CDR3 region has the DNA TGTGCCAGCAGCTCGTACACAGATACGCAGTATTTT. Drawing the rest from reference TRBV7-9 and TRBJ2-3, the complete variable domain is DTGVSQNPRHKITKRGQNVTFRCDPISEHNRLYWYRQTLGQGPEFLTYFQNEAQLEKSRLLSDRFSAERPKGSFSTLEIQRTEQGDSAMYLCASSSYTDTQYFGPGTRLTVL.

V gene TRBV27 combines with J gene TRBJ1-1; 7 bases are shared with TRBD1. The trim removed 6 bases at V and 4 bases at J, leaving 8 bases unmatched. The CDR3 spans 14 residues. Germline CDR1 reads MNHEY; CDR2 reads SMNVEV (reference sequence). The CDR3 DNA reads TGTGCCAGCAGCCACAGGGGAGTGGCCACTGAAGCTTTCTTT. Its protein is CASSHRGVATEAFF.

The rearrangement uses TRBV30 and TRBJ2-7; the match to TRBD1 covers 8 bases. The junction had 6 bases not matched to a gene; V was cut back by 5 bases and J by 3 bases. The germline CDR1 and CDR2 sequences are GTSNPN and SVGIG (reference sequence). This CDR3 contains 13 residues. The CDR3 coding sequence is TGTGCCTGGGAGGACAGGGCTGGCTACGAGCAGTACTTC. It is translated as CAWEDRAGYEQYF. The whole variable domain, remainder taken from reference TRBV30 and TRBJ2-7, is SQTIHQWPATLVQPVGSPLSLECTVEGTSNPNLYWYRQAAGRGLQLLFYSVGIGQISSEVPQNLSASRPQDRQFILSSKKLLLSDSGFYLCAWEDRAGYEQYFGPGTRLTVT.

The CDR3 sequence is CASSLSRGAVGTGELFF. CDR3 in DNA: TGTGCCAGCAGTTTATCAAGGGGGGCGGTTGGCACCGGGGAGCTGTTTTTT. The chain combines TRBV27 with TRBJ2-2; tentatively, D is TRBD1 or TRBD2 (6 bases each). This CDR3 region has 17 residues. Trimming took off 0 bases at V and 4 bases at J, with 15 bases between the two ends. Germline V gives CDR1 MNHEY, CDR2 SMNVEV (reference sequence).

V gene TRBV29-1 combines with J gene TRBJ2-3, with 8 positions matching TRBD2. V dropped 3 bases and J dropped 6; count of bases not matched to a gene: 11. The germline V gene has CDR1 SQVTM and CDR2 ANQGSEA. The CDR3 loop spans 15 amino acids. Here the CDR3 reads CSVDLRGGEVDTQYF. The CDR3 nucleotides are TGCAGCGTTGATCTTCGGGGGGGAGAGGTGGATACGCAGTATTTT.

The V and J genes are TRBV5-4 and TRBJ2-3; D is uncertain. Germline CDR1 reads SGHNT; CDR2 reads YYREEE (reference sequence). Trimming took 4 bases from V and 1 from J, leaving 4 bases between them. The CDR3 loop spans 12 amino acids. Written as DNA, the CDR3 is TGTGCCAGCAGCGAGGGCACAGATACGCAGTATTTT. As protein: CASSEGTDTQYF.